This TCR beta chain was identified in a study of blood T cell repertoires in COVID-19 (dated by TCRdb to between 2020 and 2021). Background on the whole study: Samples from collaborators originated in the United States, Italy and Spain and spanned both the acute and convalescent phases of COVID-19. The prospective study material was composed of cDNA or gDNA derived from T cells, B-cell-depleted T cells, or PBMCs. Deeply sampled blood TCRbeta repertoires from subjects exposed to, actively infected with, or recovered from COVID-19 were included in the dataset. A freely available public database, intended as a resource for researchers studying the immune response to SARS-CoV-2, is where the repertoires were released. Samples were obtained from the ongoing ImmuneRACE study (first 160 participants) and from 1,000 to 1,500 subjects provided by 6 global collaborators. Sample metadata almost always included a de-identified subject ID, COVID-19 status, age in years and sex. Where available, HLA class I and class II types were obtained from metadata supplied by the sample provider rather than from assay-based typing. The paper as a whole reports these results and caveats: Clinical and demographic metadata were provided uncurated, with the amount varying by source and participant.

The germline V end is reduced by 6 bases and the J end by 7 bases; junction bases left unmatched: 8. Per the germline V gene, SNHLY is the CDR1 and FYNNEI is the CDR2. CDR3 length: 13 amino acids, cysteine to valine. Of the read, only the CDR3 DNA is kept; its 39 bases are in frame from base 1. The immunoSEQ Assay, a bias-controlled multiplex PCR, was used to amplify TCRbeta CDR3 regions from genomic DNA. Per the source publication's procedure: The number of nucleated cells in each sample was estimated from the amplification of reference gene primers within the assay. Sequence reads were collapsed and filtered to measure the absolute abundance of every unique TCRbeta CDR3 rearrangement. For each sample, productive Simpson clonality was calculated as the square root of Simpson's diversity index over productive rearrangements. TCRdb took over this immuneACCESS table, retaining in-frame rearrangements with V and J assigned. Such tables are incomplete; in checked studies, under half of the missing clones stem from an unresolved V gene, and the remainder is unexplained. That table gives V, J and clone size, and the DNA gave D and trimming. The sample contains more than 100,000 clones, about 90% of them found a single time. Just over 3% of the sample belongs to the ten largest clones.

As for this clone: It lacks a known antigen. Base quality data are lacking; no much larger clone is found one base away.

Each collaborating institution followed its own protocols to collect whole blood in K2EDTA tubes. For TCRbeta analysis, collaborators shipped samples in one of three forms: frozen whole blood, isolated PBMCs, or DNA extracted from either of those sample types. This sequence was found in a man aged 50 to 60 in a cohort sampled during active COVID-19. Sequences were obtained from peripheral blood. The chain was built from TRBV2 and TRBJ2-7, with TRBD1 identical over 8 junction bases. The CDR3 is CASSLQGAWEQYV. The DNA sequence reads TGTGCCAGCAGCTTGCAGGGGGCATGGGAGCAGTACGTC.